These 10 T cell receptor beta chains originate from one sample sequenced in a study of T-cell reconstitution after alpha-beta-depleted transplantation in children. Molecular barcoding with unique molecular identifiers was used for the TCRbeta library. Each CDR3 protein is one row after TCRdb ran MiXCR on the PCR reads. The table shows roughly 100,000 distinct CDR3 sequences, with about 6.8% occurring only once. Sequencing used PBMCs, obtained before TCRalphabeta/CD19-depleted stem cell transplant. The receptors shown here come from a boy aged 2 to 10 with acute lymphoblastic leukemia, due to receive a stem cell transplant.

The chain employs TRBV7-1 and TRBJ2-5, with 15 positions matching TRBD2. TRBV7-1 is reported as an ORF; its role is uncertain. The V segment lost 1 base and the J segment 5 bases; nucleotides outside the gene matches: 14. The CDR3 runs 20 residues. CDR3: CASSSVPGLAGGLAEETQYF. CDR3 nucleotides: TGTGCCAGCAGCTCAGTGCCGGGACTAGCGGGGGGCCTGGCGGAGGAGACCCAGTACTTC.

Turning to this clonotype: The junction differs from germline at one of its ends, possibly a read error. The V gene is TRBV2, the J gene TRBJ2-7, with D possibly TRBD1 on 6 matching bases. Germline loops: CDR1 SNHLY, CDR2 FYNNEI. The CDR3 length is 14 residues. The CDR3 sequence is CSSSAYRETYEQYF. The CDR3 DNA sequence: TGTTCCAGCAGTGCCTACAGGGAAACCTACGAGCAGTACTTC.

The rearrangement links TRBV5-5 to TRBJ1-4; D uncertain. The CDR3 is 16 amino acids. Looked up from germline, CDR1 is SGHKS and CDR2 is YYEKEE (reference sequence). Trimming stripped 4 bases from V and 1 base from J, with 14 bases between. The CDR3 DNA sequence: TGTGCCAGCAGCGTCTTAGTTTGGGGAACTAATGAAAAACTGTTTTTT. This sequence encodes CASSVLVWGTNEKLFF.

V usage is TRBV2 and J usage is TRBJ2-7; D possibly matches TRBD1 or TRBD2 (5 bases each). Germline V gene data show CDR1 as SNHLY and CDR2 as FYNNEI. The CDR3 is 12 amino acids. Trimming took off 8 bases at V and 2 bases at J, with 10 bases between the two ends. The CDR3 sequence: CASRGSTYEQYF. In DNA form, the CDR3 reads TGTGCCAGCCGGGGCTCCACCTACGAGCAGTACTTC.

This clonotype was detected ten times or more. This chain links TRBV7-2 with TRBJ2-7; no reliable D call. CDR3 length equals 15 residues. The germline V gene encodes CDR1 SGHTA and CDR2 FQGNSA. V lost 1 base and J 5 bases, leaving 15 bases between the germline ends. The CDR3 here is CASSLVSSSPHEQYF. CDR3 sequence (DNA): TGTGCCAGCAGCTTAGTTTCTAGTAGTCCGCACGAGCAGTACTTC.

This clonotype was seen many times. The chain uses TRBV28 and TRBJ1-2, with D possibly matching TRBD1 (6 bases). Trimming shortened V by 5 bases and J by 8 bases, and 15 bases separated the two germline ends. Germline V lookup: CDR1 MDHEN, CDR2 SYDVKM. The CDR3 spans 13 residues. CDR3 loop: CASSPGDNRGYTF. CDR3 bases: TGTGCCAGCAGTCCCGGGGACAATCGCGGCTACACCTTC.

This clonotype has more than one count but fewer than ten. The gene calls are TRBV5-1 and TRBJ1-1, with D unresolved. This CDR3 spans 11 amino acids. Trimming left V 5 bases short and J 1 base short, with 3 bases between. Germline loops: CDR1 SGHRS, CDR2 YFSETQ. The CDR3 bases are TGCGCCAGCAGGTCGAACACTGAAGCTTTCTTT. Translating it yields CASRSNTEAFF.

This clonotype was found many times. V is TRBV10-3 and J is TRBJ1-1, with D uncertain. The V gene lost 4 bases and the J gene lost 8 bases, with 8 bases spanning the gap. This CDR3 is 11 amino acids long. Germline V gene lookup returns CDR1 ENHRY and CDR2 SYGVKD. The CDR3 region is CAISAGPEAFF. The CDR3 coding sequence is TGTGCCATCAGTGCCGGGCCCGAAGCTTTCTTT.

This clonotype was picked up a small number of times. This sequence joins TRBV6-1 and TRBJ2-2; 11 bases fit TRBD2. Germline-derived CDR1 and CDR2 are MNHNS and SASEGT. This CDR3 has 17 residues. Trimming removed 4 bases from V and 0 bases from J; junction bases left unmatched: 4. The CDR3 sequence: CASSAYSGGANTGELFF. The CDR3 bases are TGTGCCAGCAGTGCGTATAGCGGGGGGGCGAACACCGGGGAGCTGTTTTTT.

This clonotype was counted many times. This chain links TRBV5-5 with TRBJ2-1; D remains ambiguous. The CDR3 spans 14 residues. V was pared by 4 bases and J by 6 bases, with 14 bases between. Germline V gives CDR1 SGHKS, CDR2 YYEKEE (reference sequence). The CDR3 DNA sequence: TGTGCCAGCAGCCAGTATGGACCGATCAATGAGCAGTTCTTC. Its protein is CASSQYGPINEQFF.